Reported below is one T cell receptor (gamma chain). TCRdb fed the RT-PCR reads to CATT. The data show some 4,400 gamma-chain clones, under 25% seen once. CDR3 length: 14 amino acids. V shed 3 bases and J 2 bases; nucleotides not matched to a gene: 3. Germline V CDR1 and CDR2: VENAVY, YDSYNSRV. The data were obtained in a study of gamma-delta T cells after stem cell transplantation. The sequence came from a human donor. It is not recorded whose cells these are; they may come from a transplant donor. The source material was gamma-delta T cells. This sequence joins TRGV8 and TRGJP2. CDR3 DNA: TGTGCCACCTGGGATGTGAGTAGTGATTGGATCAAGACGTTT. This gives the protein CATWDVSSDWIKTF.